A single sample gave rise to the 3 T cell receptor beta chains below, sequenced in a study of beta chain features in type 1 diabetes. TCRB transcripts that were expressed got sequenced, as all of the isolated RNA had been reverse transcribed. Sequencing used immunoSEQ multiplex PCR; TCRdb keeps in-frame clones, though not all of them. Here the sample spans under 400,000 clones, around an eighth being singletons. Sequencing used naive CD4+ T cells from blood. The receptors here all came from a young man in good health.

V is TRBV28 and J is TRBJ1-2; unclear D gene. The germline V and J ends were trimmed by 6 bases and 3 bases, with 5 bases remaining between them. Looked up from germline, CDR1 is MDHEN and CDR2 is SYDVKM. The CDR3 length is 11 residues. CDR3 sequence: CASRLYYGYTF. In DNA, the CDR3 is TGTGCCAGCAGACTTTACTATGGCTACACCTTC.

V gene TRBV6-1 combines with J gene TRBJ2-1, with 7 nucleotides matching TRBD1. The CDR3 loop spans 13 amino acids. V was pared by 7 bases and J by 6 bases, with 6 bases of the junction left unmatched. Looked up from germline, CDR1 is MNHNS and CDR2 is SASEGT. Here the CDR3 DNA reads TGTGCCAGCAACCGAGGACAGGTCAATGAGCAGTTCTTC. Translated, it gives CASNRGQVNEQFF.

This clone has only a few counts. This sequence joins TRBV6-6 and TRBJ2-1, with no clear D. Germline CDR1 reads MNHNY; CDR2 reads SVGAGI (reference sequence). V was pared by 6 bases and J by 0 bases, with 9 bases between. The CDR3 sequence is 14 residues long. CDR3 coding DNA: TGTGCCAGCAGGCGCTCGAGCTCCTACAATGAGCAGTTCTTC. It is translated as CASRRSSSYNEQFF.